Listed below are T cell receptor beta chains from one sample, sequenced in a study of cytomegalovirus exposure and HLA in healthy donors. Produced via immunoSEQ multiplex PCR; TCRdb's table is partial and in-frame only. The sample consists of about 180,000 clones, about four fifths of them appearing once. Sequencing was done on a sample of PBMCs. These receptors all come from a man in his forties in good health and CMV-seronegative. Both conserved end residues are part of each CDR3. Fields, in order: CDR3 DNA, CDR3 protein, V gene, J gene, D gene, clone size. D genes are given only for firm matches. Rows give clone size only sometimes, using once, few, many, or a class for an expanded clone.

DNA: TGTGCCAGCAGCCCAACTAGGGCCCACTCCTACGAGCAGTACTTC; CDR3: CASSPTRAHSYEQYF; V: TRBV28; J: TRBJ2-7; D: NA; size: once
DNA: TGTGCCAGCAGTGAATACCCTGGGGGGGCGTCGGGATCACCCCTCCACTTT; CDR3: CASSEYPGGASGSPLHF; V: TRBV25-1; J: TRBJ1-6; D: NA; size: few
DNA: TGTGCCAGCAGGAGGACAGGGCAGGATGAGCAGTTCTTC; CDR3: CASRRTGQDEQFF; V: TRBV6-5; J: TRBJ2-1; D: TRBD1; size: NA
DNA: TGTGCCAGCAGCCCCCAGCCGGAGACTAGGCATGACATTCAGTACTTC; CDR3: CASSPQPETRHDIQYF; V: TRBV9; J: TRBJ2-4; D: NA; size: NA
DNA: TGTGCCAGCAGTCCCTTATTCGGAGCGGGGTTATTAGGTGGTGTAGAGGAGCAGTTCTTC; CDR3: CASSPLFGAGLLGGVEEQFF; V: TRBV28; J: TRBJ2-1; D: TRBD2; size: NA
DNA: TGTGCCAGCAGCCGGGCGGGTGGCTACAATGAGCAGTTCTTC; CDR3: CASSRAGGYNEQFF; V: TRBV7-3; J: TRBJ2-1; D: NA; size: NA
DNA: TGTGCCAGCAGCTCAGGAGGACTAGCCAACGAGCAGTACTTC; CDR3: CASSSGGLANEQYF; V: TRBV7-2; J: TRBJ2-7; D: TRBD2; size: NA
DNA: TGTGCCACACAGACAGGGGGGCGGCCTACGGAGCAGTACTTC; CDR3: CATQTGGRPTEQYF; V: TRBV15; J: TRBJ2-7; D: TRBD1; size: few
DNA: TGTGCCACCCAAGGTGGGGACAGGGGTAGCGGGGGAGGTGCCGATGAGCAGTTCTTC; CDR3: CATQGGDRGSGGGADEQFF; V: TRBV10-3; J: TRBJ2-1; D: NA; size: NA
DNA: TGCGCCAGCAGCCAAGAGCTGGAGATTTCCTACAATGAGCAGTTCTTC; CDR3: CASSQELEISYNEQFF; V: TRBV4-3; J: TRBJ2-1; D: NA; size: NA
DNA: TGTGCCAGCAGCTTTAGGAGGACAGGGGGCTTCGAGACCCAGTACTTC; CDR3: CASSFRRTGGFETQYF; V: TRBV7-2; J: TRBJ2-5; D: TRBD1; size: once
DNA: TGTGCCAGTAGTATTGGCGGGCTTCCCTACGAGCAGTACTTC; CDR3: CASSIGGLPYEQYF; V: TRBV19; J: TRBJ2-7; D: NA; size: once
DNA: TGCAGCGTTGCAATTCGTTTAGCGGGAGAGACCCAGTACTTC; CDR3: CSVAIRLAGETQYF; V: TRBV29-1; J: TRBJ2-5; D: TRBD2; size: NA
DNA: TGTGCCAGCAGCTTCCCGCTCCAGGGGGTCACTGAAGCTTTCTTT; CDR3: CASSFPLQGVTEAFF; V: TRBV5-6; J: TRBJ1-1; D: TRBD1; size: NA
DNA: TGTGCCGTCTCGGACGGGAGCTCCTACAATGAGCAGTTCTTC; CDR3: CAVSDGSSYNEQFF; V: TRBV28; J: TRBJ2-1; D: NA; size: NA
DNA: TGTGCCAGCAGTTACCGGGACTTGAATGAAAAACTGTTTTTT; CDR3: CASSYRDLNEKLFF; V: TRBV6-6; J: TRBJ1-4; D: NA; size: few
DNA: TGTGCCAGTAGTCCTAGGGGGACTAGCGGGAGTGACTACGAGCAGTACTTC; CDR3: CASSPRGTSGSDYEQYF; V: TRBV19; J: TRBJ2-7; D: TRBD2; size: few
DNA: TGTGCCAGCAGCGGACGCCCAGGGACTGAAGCTTTCTTT; CDR3: CASSGRPGTEAFF; V: TRBV9; J: TRBJ1-1; D: NA; size: NA
DNA: TGTGCCAGCAGCTCGGTAACCTACGAGCAGTACTTC; CDR3: CASSSVTYEQYF; V: TRBV7-9; J: TRBJ2-7; D: NA; size: NA
DNA: TGTGCCAGCAGCCCAGAGGCTAGCGGGGCCCTTACCCAGTACTTC; CDR3: CASSPEASGALTQYF; V: TRBV7-2; J: TRBJ2-5; D: TRBD2; size: few
DNA: TGCGCCAGCAGCATCTCAGATACGCAGTATTTT; CDR3: CASSISDTQYF; V: TRBV5-1; J: TRBJ2-3; D: NA; size: once
DNA: TGCGCCAGCAGTCAAAGAATCATCCCGCGGAACCAAGAGACCCAGTACTTC; CDR3: CASSQRIIPRNQETQYF; V: TRBV23-1; J: TRBJ2-5; D: NA; size: once